A single sample is the source of the 8 T cell receptor beta chains below, sequenced in a study of T cells in Graves' hyperthyroidism and ophthalmopathy. Using RNA transcripts as the source, TCR beta CDR3 regions were amplified. Researchers ran a first-round RT-PCR on the TCR CDR3 using the HTBI primer set. TCRdb itself ran the multiplex PCR reads through MiXCR, one entry per CDR3 protein. The sample includes 600,000 to 650,000 distinct CDR3 sequences, roughly 16% seen only once; the top ten take about 3.8%. The sample was blood. The receptor set was obtained from a woman between 25 and 40 years old with Graves' hyperthyroidism.

Many counts were recorded for this clonotype. The chain joins TRBV7-2 to TRBJ1-1; possibly TRBD1 for D (5 bases). The CDR3 is made up of 15 amino acids. V was shortened by 1 base and J by 3 bases, with 12 bases between the two germline ends. Germline V gene data show CDR1 as SGHTA and CDR2 as FQGNSA. CDR3 DNA: TGTGCCAGCAGCTTAGTGCGGGGGGTGGACACTGAAGCTTTCTTT. It translates to CASSLVRGVDTEAFF.

In the case of this clonotype: This may come from a read error, since a much larger clone is one base off. In DNA form, the CDR3 reads TGTGCCAGCAGTCCTAGGAGGTTGTTTGGCTACACCTTC. Its translation is CASSPRRLFGYTF. The chain joins TRBV27 to TRBJ1-2, with D unresolved. CDR1 MNHEY and CDR2 SMNVEV come from the germline V gene (reference sequence). Trimming removed 5 bases from V and 7 bases from J, with 14 bases in between. The CDR3 runs to 13 residues.

This clonotype was detected only a few times. The chain joins TRBV28 to TRBJ1-5; the match to TRBD1 covers 9 bases. After removal of 6 bases from V and 5 bases from J, the junction contained 8 bases not matched to a gene. The germline gives CDR1 MDHEN, CDR2 SYDVKM. This CDR3 contains 15 residues. This CDR3 is CASSLSGTGYQPQHF. In nucleotides, the CDR3 is TGTGCCAGCAGCCTCAGTGGGACAGGGTATCAGCCCCAGCATTTT.

In this sample, this clonotype turned up a few times. This chain uses TRBV6-2 or TRBV6-3 with TRBJ2-3; no clear D. The length of the CDR3 is 12 residues. CDR1 is MNHEY, CDR2 SVGEGT, per germline. With 7 bases removed from V and 2 bases from J, the gap between germline ends came to 7 bases. The CDR3 region is CASTRPTDTQYF. The DNA of the CDR3 is TGTGCCAGCACCCGACCCACAGATACGCAGTATTTT.

The V call is TRBV29-1, the J call TRBJ1-2; D not resolved. In germline, CDR1 is SQVTM, CDR2 ANQGSEA. The CDR3 runs 12 residues. V was shortened by 0 bases and J by 7 bases, with 9 bases between the two germline ends. The CDR3 spells CSVEEGTGGYTF. The CDR3 nucleotides read TGCAGCGTTGAAGAGGGAACTGGTGGCTACACCTTC. The whole variable domain, remainder taken from reference TRBV29-1 and TRBJ1-2, is SAVISQKPSRDICQRGTSLTIQCQVDSQVTMMFWYRQQPGQSLTLIATANQGSEATYESGFVIDKFPISRPNLTFSTLTVSNMSPEDSSIYLCSVEEGTGGYTFGSGTRLTVV.

This clonotype was observed at least ten times. This chain links TRBV20-1 with TRBJ2-7; 8 bases are a match to TRBD1. The length of the CDR3 is 15 residues. CDR1 and CDR2 (germline): DFQATT, SNEGSKA (reference sequence). Trimming removed 5 bases from V and 0 bases from J; junction bases left unmatched: 9. CDR3 protein: CSAPASGTGSYEQYF. Written as DNA, the CDR3 is TGCAGTGCTCCCGCCTCCGGGACAGGCTCCTACGAGCAGTACTTC.

The V and J genes are TRBV6-4 and TRBJ1-5, with 8 bases fitting TRBD1. The germline V gene encodes CDR1 MRHNA and CDR2 SNTAGT. The CDR3 runs 15 residues. J gave up 5 bases and V 3 bases, and 6 bases lay outside the gene matches. CDR3 sequence reads: CASSETGQGHQPQHF. CDR3 DNA: TGTGCCAGCAGTGAAACCGGACAGGGTCATCAGCCCCAGCATTTT.

This clonotype was counted many times. The chain employs TRBV27 and TRBJ2-7; 9 bases are a match to TRBD1. The CDR3 contains 16 residues. Trimming cost V 8 bases and J 4 bases; bases outside gene matches: 15. Germline CDR1 is MNHEY and CDR2 is SMNVEV (reference sequence). CDR3 DNA sequence: TGTGCCAGCGGCCGGGACAGGGTCACGCCGAGATACGAGCAGTACTTC. This encodes CASGRDRVTPRYEQYF.